This T cell receptor beta chain emerged from a study of OX40 agonist ivuxolimab in advanced cancers. The wider study: Those enrolled were 70% to 85% male, with a mean age of 60 years and ages from roughly 20 to 85. Whole-study results and caveats: The average count of expanded clones was higher among CD8+ T cells than among CD4+.

Unmatched junction bases numbered 5, after V lost 6 bases and J lost 1 base. The CDR3 has 14 residues. In germline, CDR1 is LNHDA, CDR2 SQIVND (reference sequence). Method: immunoSEQ multiplex PCR; TCRdb's copy keeps in-frame clones and lacks some. The top ten hold roughly 2.5% of the sample, which has about 69,000 clones, around 90% seen once. Drawing of blood for sampling happened at baseline, at cycle 4 day 1, and at cycle 7 day 1. Notes on this clone: Its specificity is unknown.

The chain is built from TRBV19 and TRBJ2-5; 7 nucleotides agree with TRBD1. Sample: CD4+ or CD8+ T cells sorted from blood, taken in a trial of the OX40 agonist ivuxolimab. The source of this sequence is an adult with an advanced solid tumor such as melanoma, head and neck, liver or kidney cancer. CDR3 residues: CASSRDSFQETQYF. CDR3 bases: TGTGCCAGTAGCAGGGACAGCTTCCAAGAGACCCAGTACTTC.